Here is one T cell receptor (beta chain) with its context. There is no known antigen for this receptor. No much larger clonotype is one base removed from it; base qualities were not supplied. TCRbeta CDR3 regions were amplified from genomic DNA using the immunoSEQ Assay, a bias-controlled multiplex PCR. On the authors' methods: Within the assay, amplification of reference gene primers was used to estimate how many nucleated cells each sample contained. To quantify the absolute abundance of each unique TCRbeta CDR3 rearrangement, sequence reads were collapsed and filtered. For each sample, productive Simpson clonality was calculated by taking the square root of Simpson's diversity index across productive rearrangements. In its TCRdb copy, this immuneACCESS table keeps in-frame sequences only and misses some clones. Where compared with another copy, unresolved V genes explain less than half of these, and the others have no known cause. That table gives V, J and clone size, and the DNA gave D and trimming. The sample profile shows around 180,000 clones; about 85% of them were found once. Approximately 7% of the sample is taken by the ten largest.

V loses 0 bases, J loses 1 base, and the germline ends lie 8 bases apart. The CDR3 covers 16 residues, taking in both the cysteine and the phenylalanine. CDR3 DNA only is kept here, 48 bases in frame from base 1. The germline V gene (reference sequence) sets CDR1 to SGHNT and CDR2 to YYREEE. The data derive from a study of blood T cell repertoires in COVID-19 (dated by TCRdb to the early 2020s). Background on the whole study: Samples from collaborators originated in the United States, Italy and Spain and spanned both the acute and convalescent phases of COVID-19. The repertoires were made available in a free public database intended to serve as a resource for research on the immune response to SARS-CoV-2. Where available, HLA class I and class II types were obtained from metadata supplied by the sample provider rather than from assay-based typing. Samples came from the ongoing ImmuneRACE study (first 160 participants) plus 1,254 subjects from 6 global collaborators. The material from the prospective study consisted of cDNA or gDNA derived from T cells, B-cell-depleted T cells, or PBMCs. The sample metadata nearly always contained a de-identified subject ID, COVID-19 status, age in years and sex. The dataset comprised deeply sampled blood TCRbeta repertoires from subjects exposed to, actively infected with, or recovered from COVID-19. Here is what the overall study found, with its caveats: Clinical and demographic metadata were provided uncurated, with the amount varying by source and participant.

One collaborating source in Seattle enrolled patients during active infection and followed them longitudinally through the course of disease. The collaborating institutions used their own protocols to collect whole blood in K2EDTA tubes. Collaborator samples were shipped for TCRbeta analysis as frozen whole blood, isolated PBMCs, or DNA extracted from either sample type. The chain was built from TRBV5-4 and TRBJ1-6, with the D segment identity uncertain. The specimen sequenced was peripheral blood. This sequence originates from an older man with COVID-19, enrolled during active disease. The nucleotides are TGTGCCAGCAGCTTGGTAGGGAGTTCCTATAATTCACCCCTCCACTTT. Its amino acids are CASSLVGSSYNSPLHF.